The 13 T cell receptor beta chains in this list originate from one sample, sequenced in a study of T cell responses to AZD1222 COVID-19 vaccine. Some clones are missing from TCRdb's copy, which holds only in-frame ones; the method was immunoSEQ multiplex PCR. The table lists roughly 150,000 clones, approximately 90% of them singletons. The sequencing used peripheral blood, collected on day 0 of AZD1222 vaccination. These receptors were collected from an adult in good health.

The chain is built from TRBV29-1 and TRBJ2-5, with 13 nucleotides matching TRBD2. CDR3 size: 15 residues. J lost 4 bases, V lost 7 bases, and 9 bases had no gene match. CDR1 is SQVTM, CDR2 ANQGSEA, per germline. The CDR3 spells CSARTSGSWGETQYF. The CDR3 DNA follows: TGCAGCGCCAGGACTAGCGGGAGTTGGGGAGAGACCCAGTACTTC.

The chain joins TRBV27 to TRBJ1-5; D uncertain. The CDR3 totals 14 residues. From germline, CDR1 is MNHEY and CDR2 SMNVEV (reference sequence). Trimming stripped 6 bases from V and 6 bases from J, with 15 bases between. Written as DNA, the CDR3 is TGTGCCAGCAGCCCGGGTCTCTCGGGTCAGCCCCAGCATTTT. This gives the protein CASSPGLSGQPQHF.

V is TRBV28 and J is TRBJ2-1, with a tentative D call TRBD2 (6 bases). In germline, CDR1 is MDHEN, CDR2 SYDVKM. The CDR3 extends over 14 amino acids. Trimming removed 7 bases from V and 6 bases from J, with 16 bases in between. As DNA, the CDR3 is TGTGCCAGCACCTTAACGGGACTCTCCAATGAGCAGTTCTTC. As protein: CASTLTGLSNEQFF.

The J gene is TRBJ2-1, the V gene TRBV18; D might be TRBD1 (6 bases). This CDR3 is 15 amino acids long. Germline V gene data show CDR1 as KGHSH and CDR2 as LQKENI. Trimming took 3 bases from V and 6 from J, leaving 15 bases between them. The CDR3 nucleotides read TGTGCCAGCTCACCGCTGGGGGTAGGGGGCAATGAGCAGTTCTTC. This encodes CASSPLGVGGNEQFF.

There are a few counts of this clone. The chain couples TRBV30 to TRBJ2-1, with D perhaps TRBD1 or TRBD2 (5 bases each). The CDR3 spans 13 residues. V was trimmed by 0 bases and J by 6 bases, leaving 9 bases between them. CDR1 is GTSNPN, CDR2 SVGIG, per germline (reference sequence). The DNA for the CDR3 is TGTGCCTGGAGTGTACAAGGGACCAATGAGCAGTTCTTC. This encodes CAWSVQGTNEQFF. Using reference TRBV30 and TRBJ2-1 for the parts outside the CDR3, the full variable domain is SQTIHQWPATLVQPVGSPLSLECTVEGTSNPNLYWYRQAAGRGLQLLFYSVGIGQISSEVPQNLSASRPQDRQFILSSKKLLLSDSGFYLCAWSVQGTNEQFFGPGTRLTVL.

V and J are TRBV24-1 and TRBJ2-3; a possible D gene is TRBD2 (5 bases). CDR3 length: 13 amino acids. With 2 bases removed from V and 10 bases from J, the gap between germline ends came to 12 bases. CDR1 is KGHDR and CDR2 is SFDVKD in the germline V gene. The CDR3 region has the DNA TGTGCCACCAGTGATTCGTACACCGGGGCGCAGTATTTT. Translating it yields CATSDSYTGAQYF.

The gene calls are TRBV11-2 and TRBJ2-7; 7 bases match TRBD2. The CDR3 is made up of 14 amino acids. V lost 1 base, J lost 3 bases, and 3 bases stayed unmatched. CDR1 SGHAT and CDR2 FQNNGV come from the germline V gene. The CDR3 region has the DNA TGTGCCAGCAGCTTAGCTCCGGGGGGCTACGAGCAGTACTTC. Its protein is CASSLAPGGYEQYF.

The chain links TRBV7-8 to TRBJ1-1; D unclear. The CDR3 consists of 15 residues. The germline CDR1 and CDR2 sequences are SGHVS and FQNEAQ. V was clipped by 2 bases and J by 2 bases, with 12 bases between them. The CDR3 DNA is TGTGCCAGCAGCTTAAATCCGGGCCTCAACACTGAAGCTTTCTTT. Translating it yields CASSLNPGLNTEAFF. The complete variable domain, with remaining parts taken from reference TRBV7-8 and TRBJ1-1, reads GAGVSQSPRYKVAKRGQDVALRCDPISGHVSLFWYQQALGQGPEFLTYFQNEAQLDKSGLPSDRFFAERPEGSVSTLKIQRTQQEDSAVYLCASSLNPGLNTEAFFGQGTRLTVV.

The chain links TRBV6-1 to TRBJ1-2; 8 nucleotides match TRBD1. The germline CDR1 and CDR2 sequences are MNHNS and SASEGT. This CDR3 has 15 residues. J was trimmed by 4 bases and V by 1 base; bases with no gene match: 5. In nucleotides, the CDR3 is TGTGCCAGCAGTGAAGGTCGGACAGGGAGCTATGGCTACACCTTC. Its protein product is CASSEGRTGSYGYTF.

V and J are TRBV5-6 and TRBJ2-5; 7 nucleotides line up with TRBD1. Germline V gene lookup returns CDR1 SGHDT and CDR2 YYEEEE. J gave up 5 bases and V 3 bases, and 10 bases lay outside the gene matches. There are 15 residues in the CDR3. In DNA form, the CDR3 reads TGTGCCAGCAGCTCCGGGACAGCTAGGAGGGAGACCCAGTACTTC. It specifies CASSSGTARRETQYF.

On this clone: At one end, the junction sequence differs from germline, possibly due to a read error. The CDR3: CASRSDRGSNNEQFF. CDR3 in DNA: TGTGCCAGCAGATCGGACAGGGGCTCCAACAATGAGCAGTTCTTC. The chain carries TRBV2 and TRBJ2-1, with TRBD1 matching over 9 bases. Per germline, CDR1 SNHLY and CDR2 FYNNEI. The CDR3 loop spans 15 amino acids.

V usage is TRBV12-5 and J usage is TRBJ2-1; 10 positions agree with TRBD1. V trimming: 6 bases; J trimming: 5 bases; junction bases outside the gene matches: 10. Germline CDR1 is LGHNT and CDR2 is FRNRAP. The CDR3 is made up of 16 amino acids. The DNA for the CDR3 is TGTGCTAGTGGCCACTCGGACAGGGGGAGACACAATGAGCAGTTCTTC. Translated, it gives CASGHSDRGRHNEQFF.

The CDR3 DNA reads as TGTGCCAGCAGCGTAGCCCCCTCCTACGAGCAGTACTTC. This encodes CASSVAPSYEQYF. The rearrangement links TRBV9 to TRBJ2-7; D is undetermined. Germline V gives CDR1 SGDLS, CDR2 YYNGEE. The germline V and J ends were trimmed by 0 bases and 0 bases, with 4 bases remaining between them. The CDR3 has 13 residues.